This TCR beta chain appears in the sequencing data of a study of CD8+ T cells in alopecia areata. About the study: Patients in the treated group were given tofacitinib by mouth, 5 to 10 mg twice a day. Broader study findings: Relative to mice, TCR sharing across patients was less clear, a difference possibly HLA-related.

Remarks on this clone: Its target is unknown.

Germline CDR1 is SGHVS and CDR2 is FQNEAQ. The V end lost 1 base, the J end lost 4 bases, and 18 bases lay between the germline ends. This CDR3 comprises 17 residues. Sequencing used cDNA as its template, made by extracting RNA and reverse transcribing it. The assay was immunoSEQ multiplex PCR, and TCRdb's table has in-frame clones only and misses some. Of approximately 160,000 clones listed, 60% to 75% are singletons. Treatment specified: oral pan-JAK inhibitor, 5-10 mg twice daily. The sequenced sample was CD4+ T cells sorted from blood, obtained at week 24, from a patient treated with tofacitinib. J is TRBJ2-3 and V is TRBV7-8; TRBD2 might be the D (6 bases). The source is a human donor with alopecia areata. This CDR3 is CASSLERGGAPPDTQYF. The CDR3 nucleotides are TGTGCCAGCAGCTTAGAGCGAGGCGGGGCTCCGCCAGATACGCAGTATTTT.